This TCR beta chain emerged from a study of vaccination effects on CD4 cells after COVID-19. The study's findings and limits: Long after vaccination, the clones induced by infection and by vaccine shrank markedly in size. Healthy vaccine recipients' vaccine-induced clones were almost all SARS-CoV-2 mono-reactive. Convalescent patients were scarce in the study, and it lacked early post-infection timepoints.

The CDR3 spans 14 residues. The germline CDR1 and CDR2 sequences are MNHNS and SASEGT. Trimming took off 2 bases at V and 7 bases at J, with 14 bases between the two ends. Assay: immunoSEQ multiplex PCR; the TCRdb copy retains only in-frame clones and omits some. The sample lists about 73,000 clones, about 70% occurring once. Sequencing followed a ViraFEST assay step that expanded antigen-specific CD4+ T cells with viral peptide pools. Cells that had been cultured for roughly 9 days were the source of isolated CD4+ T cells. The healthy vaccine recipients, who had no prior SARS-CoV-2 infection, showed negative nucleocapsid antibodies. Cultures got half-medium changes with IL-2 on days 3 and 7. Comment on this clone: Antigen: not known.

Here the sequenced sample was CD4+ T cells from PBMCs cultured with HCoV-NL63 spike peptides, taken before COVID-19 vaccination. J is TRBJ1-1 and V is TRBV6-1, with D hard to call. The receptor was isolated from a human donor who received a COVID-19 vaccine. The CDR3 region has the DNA TGTGCCAGCAGTGAACGGTTGGCCCCCGTTGAAGCTTTCTTT. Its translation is CASSERLAPVEAFF.